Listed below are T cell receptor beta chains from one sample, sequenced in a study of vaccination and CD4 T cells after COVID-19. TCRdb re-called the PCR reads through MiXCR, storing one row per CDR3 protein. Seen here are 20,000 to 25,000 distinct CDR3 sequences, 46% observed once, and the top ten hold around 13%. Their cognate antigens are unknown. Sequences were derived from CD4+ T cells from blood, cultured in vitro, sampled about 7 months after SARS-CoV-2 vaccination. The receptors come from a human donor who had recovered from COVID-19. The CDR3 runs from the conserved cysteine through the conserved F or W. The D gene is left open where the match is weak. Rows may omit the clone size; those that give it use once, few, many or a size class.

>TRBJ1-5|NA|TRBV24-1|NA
TGTGCCACCAGTGACGACAGGTCATATAGCAATCAGCCCCAGCATTTT
CATSDDRSYSNQPQHF
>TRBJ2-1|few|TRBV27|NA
TGTGCCAGCACCCCAATAGGGACCTACAATGAGCAGTTCTTC
CASTPIGTYNEQFF
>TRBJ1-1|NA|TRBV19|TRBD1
TGTGCCAGTAGTTCAAGGACAGGTGGAGCTTTCTTT
CASSSRTGGAFF
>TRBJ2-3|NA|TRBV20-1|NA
TGCAGTGGCAACGAACAGGCAGATACGCAGTATTTT
CSGNEQADTQYF
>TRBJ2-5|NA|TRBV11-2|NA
TGTGCCAGCAGCGTCTCCGCCAAGAGCGCTGGGTTGTTGGAGACCCAGTACTTC
CASSVSAKSAGLLETQYF
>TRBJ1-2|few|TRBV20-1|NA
TGCAGTGCTTCCTATTGGAGAAGCGCAGGGTTTAACTATGGCTACACCTTC
CSASYWRSAGFNYGYTF
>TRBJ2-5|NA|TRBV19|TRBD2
TGTGCCAGTAGTCCTCCTAGCGGGAGTAGGACCCAGTACTTC
CASSPPSGSRTQYF
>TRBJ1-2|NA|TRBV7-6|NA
TGTGCCAGCAGCTCCTATGCTAACTATGGCTACACCTTC
CASSSYANYGYTF
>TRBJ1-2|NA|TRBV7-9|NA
TGTGCCAGCAGCCCCCCTTCTTTCTATGGCTACACCTTC
CASSPPSFYGYTF
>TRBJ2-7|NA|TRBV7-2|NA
TGTGCCAGCAGCTTCCAGGGGTTCCTCACCGAGCAGTACTTC
CASSFQGFLTEQYF
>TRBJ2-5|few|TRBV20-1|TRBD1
TGCAGTGCGTACACCAGGGGGGAGACCCAGTACTTC
CSAYTRGETQYF
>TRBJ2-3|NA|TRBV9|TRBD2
TGTGCCAGCAGCTTTAGCGGGGGAGGCTCAGATACGCAGTATTTT
CASSFSGGGSDTQYF
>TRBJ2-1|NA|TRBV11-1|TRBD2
TGTGCCAGCAGCTTGATAGCGGGGAATGCCTACAATGAGCAGTTCTTC
CASSLIAGNAYNEQFF
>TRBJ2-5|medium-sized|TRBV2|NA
TGTGCCAGCAGTAGGGAGCGACAAGAGACCCAGTACTTC
CASSRERQETQYF
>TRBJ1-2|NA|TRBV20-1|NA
TGCAGTGCTAGAGATCGGCCCTATGGCTACACCTTC
CSARDRPYGYTF